A single sample is the source of the 14 T cell receptor beta chains below, sequenced in a study of blood T cell repertoires in COVID-19. TCRdb's table, derived via immunoSEQ multiplex PCR, lists solely in-frame clones and lacks some. The sample lists some 70,000 clones, around 88% occurring once. Specimen: peripheral blood. The source of these receptors is a man in his forties or fifties with active COVID-19.

The chain carries TRBV3-1 (or the pseudogene TRBV3-2) and TRBJ1-4; D is unresolved. The V end was cut by 1 base, the J end by 3 bases, with 12 bases between. The CDR3 has 16 residues. Per the germline V gene, CDR1 is LGHDT and CDR2 is YNNKEL (reference sequence). CDR3: CASSQVAGRPNEKLFF. CDR3 nucleotide sequence: TGTGCCAGCAGCCAAGTTGCGGGGAGGCCTAATGAAAAACTGTTTTTT.

In its sample, this clone was seen a few times. The gene calls are TRBV5-1 and TRBJ2-7; the match to TRBD1 covers 9 bases. The length of the CDR3 is 17 residues. The junction had 14 bases not matched to a gene; V was cut back by 4 bases and J by 3 bases. From germline, CDR1 is SGHRS and CDR2 YFSETQ. The CDR3 DNA reads TGCGCCAGCAGCGCCCTGGGGACAGGGTTTGTACGCTACGAGCAGTACTTC. It encodes CASSALGTGFVRYEQYF.

The chain recombines TRBV7-2 with TRBJ1-6; D may be TRBD1 (5 bases). This CDR3 contains 15 residues. V lost 1 base and J 5 bases, leaving 9 bases between the germline ends. In germline, CDR1 is SGHTA, CDR2 FQGNSA. The CDR3: CASSLVGQDNSPLHF. The CDR3 region has the DNA TGTGCCAGCAGCTTAGTGGGGCAAGATAATTCACCCCTCCACTTT.

The chain joins TRBV5-4 to TRBJ2-2; TRBD2 matches 11 bases. This CDR3 has 16 amino acids. The V gene end was trimmed by 1 base and the J gene end by 5 bases; junction bases not matched to a gene: 4. CDR1 SGHNT and CDR2 YYREEE come from the germline V gene (reference sequence). As DNA, the CDR3 is TGTGCCAGCAGCTTGAGTAGCGGGGGGGGAACCGGGGAGCTGTTTTTT. This encodes CASSLSSGGGTGELFF.

This clone was seen a few times. CDR3 residues: CASSYRQGTYEQYF. The CDR3 DNA sequence: TGTGCCAGCAGTTACCGACAGGGAACCTACGAGCAGTACTTC. V is TRBV6-5 and J is TRBJ2-7; 7 bases align to TRBD1. This CDR3 contains 14 residues. Per the germline V gene, CDR1 is MNHEY and CDR2 is SVGAGI. J lost 2 bases, V lost 2 bases, and 3 bases had no gene match.

The rearrangement joins TRBV7-9 to TRBJ2-3; TRBD2 is a possible D gene (6 bases). V lost 5 bases and J 1 base, leaving 13 bases between the germline ends. CDR1 and CDR2 (germline): SEHNR, FQNEAQ (reference sequence). The CDR3 is 15 amino acids. CDR3 in DNA: TGTGCCAGCAGCGGAGGGACCGCGGGCACAGATACGCAGTATTTT. Encoded protein: CASSGGTAGTDTQYF.

This chain uses TRBV2 with TRBJ1-5; D is ambiguous. The CDR3 loop spans 14 amino acids. Trimming took off 5 bases at V and 2 bases at J, with 10 bases between the two ends. CDR1 and CDR2 (germline): SNHLY, FYNNEI. DNA of the CDR3: TGTGCCAGCAGTAGGAGGGATCGCAATCAGCCCCAGCATTTT. Protein: CASSRRDRNQPQHF.

V and J are TRBV9 and TRBJ2-1; 8 nucleotides match TRBD2. The germline CDR1 and CDR2 sequences are SGDLS and YYNGEE. J gave up 6 bases and V 3 bases, and 2 bases lay outside the gene matches. CDR3 length: 13 residues. DNA of the CDR3: TGTGCCAGCAGCGGAAGCGGGGGCAATGAGCAGTTCTTC. Translated, it gives CASSGSGGNEQFF.

This clone occurred once. The V call is TRBV10-3, the J call TRBJ1-4; D is ambiguous. From germline, CDR1 is ENHRY and CDR2 SYGVKD. The CDR3 runs to 14 residues. With 3 bases removed from V and 4 bases from J, the gap between germline ends came to 9 bases. The CDR3 coding sequence is TGTGCCATCAGTGAAGGCAGGTTTAATGAAAAACTGTTTTTT. Amino acid sequence: CAISEGRFNEKLFF.

V is TRBV7-2 and J is TRBJ1-6, with TRBD1 matching 11 bases. The CDR3 runs 16 residues. Trimming took 3 bases from V and 6 from J; bases not matched to a gene: 4. In germline, CDR1 is SGHTA, CDR2 FQGNSA. The CDR3 region is CASSFGQGARNSPLHF. CDR3 DNA sequence: TGTGCCAGCAGCTTCGGACAGGGGGCTCGTAATTCACCCCTCCACTTT.

The rearrangement joins TRBV21-1 to TRBJ1-5; TRBD1 is the table's D call, not checked against the DNA. TRBV21-1 is a pseudogene segment. This CDR3 spans 14 amino acids. This chain's CDR3 is CASSAQGYNQPQHF. In nucleotides, the CDR3 is TGTGCCAGCAGCGCACAGGGATACAATCAGCCCCAGCATTTT.

This clone was detected a few times. The V gene is TRBV9, the J gene TRBJ1-2; D is uncertain. V lost 3 bases and J lost 6, with 12 bases in between. The CDR3 loop spans 13 amino acids. Per germline, CDR1 SGDLS and CDR2 YYNGEE. The CDR3 DNA follows: TGTGCCAGCAGCGATCGGTGGTATGATGGCTACACCTTC. Residues: CASSDRWYDGYTF.

The V and J genes are TRBV19 and TRBJ2-3; perhaps TRBD1 as D (6 bases). CDR1 is LNHDA, CDR2 SQIVND, per germline (reference sequence). The length of the CDR3 is 15 residues. V was cut by 6 bases and J by 6 bases, with 19 bases left in between. The DNA of the CDR3 is TGTGCCAGTAGGTTAACAGGGCTTTCCACGGATACGCAGTATTTT. The encoded protein is CASRLTGLSTDTQYF.

The chain uses TRBV7-7 and TRBJ2-7, with TRBD2 matching 13 bases. The CDR3 consists of 18 residues. V gave up 3 bases and J gave up 3 bases; unmatched junction bases: 11. In germline, CDR1 is SSHAT, CDR2 FNYEAQ (reference sequence). CDR3 nucleotides: TGTGCCAGCAGCTTTGGGGGGACTAGCGGGAAGAAAGGCTACGAGCAGTACTTC. It is translated as CASSFGGTSGKKGYEQYF. The full variable domain, its missing parts supplied by reference TRBV7-7 and TRBJ2-7, is GAGVSQSPRYKVTKRGQDVTLRCDPISSHATLYWYQQALGQGPEFLTYFNYEAQPDKSGLPSDRFSAERPEGSISTLTIQRTEQRDSAMYRCASSFGGTSGKKGYEQYFGPGTRLTVT.